This TCR beta chain emerged from a study of T cells in Graves' hyperthyroidism and ophthalmopathy (dated by TCRdb to 2018 to 2020). Describing the broader study: Peripheral blood samples were taken at initial diagnosis, before any treatment was given. TCR V-J signatures able to tell the groups apart were searched for in a discovery cohort of more than 90 patients, of whom more than 40 had Graves' ophthalmopathy and around 57 had stable Graves' hyperthyroidism. Prospective prediction of ophthalmopathy was tested in an independent validation cohort of 18 to 20 hyperthyroidism patients and roughly 16 patients who later progressed to ophthalmopathy. The 85 to 100 discovery patients were randomly split 7:3 into training and test sets. Thyroid tissue and blood T-cell repertoires from more than five Graves' hyperthyroidism patients were also compared in the study. After blood sampling, hyperthyroidism patients were treated with methimazole at a starting dose of 30 mg daily, and ophthalmopathy patients were treated with high-dose intravenous methylprednisolone. The paper reports TCR Vbeta CDR3 sequencing of roughly 140 peripheral blood samples: 40 or so ophthalmopathy, over 70 hyperthyroidism and roughly 17 progressor patients. The full study reports these points: Most expanded thyroid clonotypes (frequency above 0.001) were also detected in blood, a finding suggesting that blood repertoires may reflect thyroid immune responses. In cross-validation, a model built on a 13 V-J signature told ophthalmopathy apart from stable hyperthyroidism with roughly 87% sensitivity and approximately 81% specificity, and in testing the same model reached 80%/75%. In validation, progression to ophthalmopathy was predicted by the model with 70.59% sensitivity and nearly 75% specificity, a median of approximately 6.5 months before onset. No statistical method was used to set the sample size in advance, and investigators knew the group allocation.

The TCR beta CDR3 regions were amplified from the RNA transcripts. For the first round of RT-PCR on the TCR CDR3, the HTBI primer set was used together with the Qiagen OneStep RT-PCR kit. The libraries were constructed in a second round of multiplex PCR and then size-selected and purified. The libraries were sequenced on an Illumina HiSeq2000 using paired-end 100 bp reads. As for the original processing: Raw data were processed with SOAPnuke, discarding reads with adapters, uncalled bases, mean Phred below 15, or no exact constant-primer or identifier match. COPE v1.2.5 was used to merge high-quality paired reads, and clonotypes were defined as unique nucleotide sequences. MiTCR v1.1 was used to align clonotypes to the IMGT TRBV, TRBD and TRBJ reference segments. Analysis was restricted to V-J combinations with a frequency above 0.0001, which covered approximately 99% of repertoires. The TCS score was defined as F50 (clonal expansion) divided by E x V (chaos), with BLOSUM62-based TCRdist calculated between CDR3 peptides within each V-J. Welch's t-statistics and random forest reduced fewer than 550 V-J features to roughly 13, which were used in a naive Bayes classifier (R e1071). The public reads were run again by TCRdb, first through fastp at Q25 and then through MiXCR, and only productive beta chains were kept. Each CDR3 protein gets just one entry, which takes the most common genes and DNA from the rows behind it. What appears here as the V and J calls and clone size reflects TCRdb's work, not the paper's. Here the sample has about 200,000 distinct CDR3 sequences; around 18% occur a single time. The leading ten clones occupy about 48% of the sample.

Looking up the germline V gene yields CDR1 MNHNS and CDR2 SASEGT. At the junction V is shortened by 7 bases and J by 3 bases, with 22 bases in between. Measured from the cysteine to the phenylalanine, the CDR3 is 16 residues long. Here the CDR3 DNA is all that survives: 48 bases in frame from base 1. Regarding this clonotype: The antigen it binds to is not known. Per-base quality was not reported, and no clone a single base away is much larger than it.

Graves' hyperthyroidism was defined as stable when no progression to ophthalmopathy occurred over 18 months of follow-up. Hyperthyroidism patients were aged 18 to 65 years and newly diagnosed, with disease duration of less than 2 months. The study excluded patients with uncontrolled infections, other autoimmune diseases, pregnancy or lactation. Diagnoses were based on clinical symptoms, serum thyroxine and TRAb, thyroid ultrasound and orbital computed tomography. Ficoll-Paque density gradient centrifugation was used to isolate PBMCs from around 9.1 ml of fresh peripheral blood. Total RNA was extracted using Trizol reagent, and RNA quality was assessed on an Agilent 2100 Bioanalyzer.

The receptor was derived from a man aged 40-50 years with Graves' hyperthyroidism. Sequences were obtained from blood. This receptor chain uses TRBV6-1 and TRBJ2-7, with the D gene too uncertain to name. The CDR3 region has the sequence CASTKHPGGFGYEQYF. Here is the DNA: TGTGCCAGCACCAAGCACCCCGGTGGGTTCGGCTACGAGCAGTACTTC.